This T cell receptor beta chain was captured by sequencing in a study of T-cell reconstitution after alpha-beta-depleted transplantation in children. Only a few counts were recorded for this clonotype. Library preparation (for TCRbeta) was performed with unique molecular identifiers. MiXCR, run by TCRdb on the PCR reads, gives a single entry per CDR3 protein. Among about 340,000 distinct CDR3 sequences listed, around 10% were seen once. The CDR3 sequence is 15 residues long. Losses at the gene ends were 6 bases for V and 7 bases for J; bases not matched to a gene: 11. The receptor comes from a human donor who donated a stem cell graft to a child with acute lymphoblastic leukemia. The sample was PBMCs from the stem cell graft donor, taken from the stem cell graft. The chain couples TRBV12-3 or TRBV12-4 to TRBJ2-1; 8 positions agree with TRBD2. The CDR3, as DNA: TGTGCCAGCAGCCCGCCTCCGGGACTAGAAAATGAGCAGTTCTTC. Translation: CASSPPPGLENEQFF.